This entry is about one T cell receptor beta chain. Its antigen is unidentified. The sample belongs to a study of cytomegalovirus exposure and HLA in healthy donors. Whole-study findings and limits: By a later analysis, the bulk of CMV-associated TCR beta chains appeared HLA-restricted. HLA alleles were associated with 15,000 to 20,000 TCR beta sequences in a later analysis at 0.05 false discovery rate. Later work found that TCR association rates differed between HLA loci; DRB1 had the most and HLA-C the fewest. In a later analysis, compared with equally common non-associated chains, HLA-associated beta chains were more expanded.

Primers for the PCR totalled 60 Vbeta and 13 Jbeta. TCRdb's copy holds only in-frame clones and misses some; the assay was immunoSEQ multiplex PCR. The data contain about 170,000 clones, roughly 84% of them singletons. The germline CDR1 and CDR2 sequences are SGHRS and YFSETQ. The CDR3 runs to 16 residues. Trimming stripped 3 bases from V and 0 bases from J, with 14 bases between. Sequenced input: PBMCs. This TCR was recovered from a male donor in good health and CMV-seronegative. The gene calls are TRBV5-1 and TRBJ2-3; D is ambiguous. This chain's CDR3 is CASSWAVGSSTDTQYF. In DNA form, the CDR3 reads TGCGCCAGCAGCTGGGCCGTTGGGTCTAGCACAGATACGCAGTATTTT.